The next 22 T cell receptor beta chains were all read from a single sample in a study of blood T cell repertoires in COVID-19. Repertoires were generated with immunoSEQ multiplex PCR, while TCRdb's copy carries only in-frame clones and drops some. Of some 250,000 clones listed, approximately 83% were seen once; the top ten hold more than 2.5%. The source material was peripheral blood. All receptors come from a woman in her 30s who had recovered from COVID-19.

This clone was detected a few times. The V call is TRBV11-2, the J call TRBJ1-3; D possibly corresponds to TRBD1 (6 bases). The CDR3 has 14 residues. V was clipped by 1 base and J by 4 bases, with 8 bases between them. Germline CDR1 is SGHAT and CDR2 is FQNNGV. The CDR3 nucleotides are TGTGCCAGCAGCTTAGGGGGGCCAGGAAACACCATATATTTT. Protein sequence: CASSLGGPGNTIYF.

This sequence joins TRBV29-1 and TRBJ1-1; 8 bases are shared with TRBD1. This CDR3 spans 12 amino acids. J was trimmed by 4 bases and V by 6 bases; bases with no gene match: 4. Germline CDR1 and CDR2: SQVTM and ANQGSEA. The CDR3: CSVGTGTTEAFF. CDR3 DNA sequence: TGCAGCGTCGGGACAGGAACCACTGAAGCTTTCTTT.

This chain joins TRBV5-6 and TRBJ2-1, with 7 nucleotides matching TRBD1. V lost 5 bases and J lost 7; bases outside the gene matches: 12. In germline, CDR1 is SGHDT, CDR2 YYEEEE. CDR3 length: 15 residues. The CDR3 DNA reads TGTGCCAGCAGGAGTATAGGGGGCTCGGAGAATGAGCAGTTCTTC. This encodes CASRSIGGSENEQFF.

The V gene is TRBV12-3 or TRBV12-4, the J gene TRBJ2-3; D gene ambiguous. The CDR3 has 12 residues. Trimming stripped 6 bases from V and 6 bases from J, with 10 bases between. The chain's CDR3 is CASSLSRDTQYF. For the CDR3, the DNA is TGTGCCAGCAGCCTATCGAGGGATACGCAGTATTTT.

The chain is built from TRBV6-6 and TRBJ1-6; 8 bases line up with TRBD1. The CDR3 is 16 amino acids. Trimming at V came to 6 bases and at J to 3 bases, leaving 7 bases not matched to a gene. Germline lookup yields CDR1 MNHNY and CDR2 SVGAGI (reference sequence). CDR3 region: CASSRQGAIYNSPLHF. In DNA form, the CDR3 reads TGTGCCAGCAGCCGTCAGGGGGCGATCTATAATTCACCCCTCCACTTT.

Points on this clone: The identical CDR3 is also encoded by other nucleotide sequences in the sample. The chain employs TRBV5-6 and TRBJ2-7; 8 bases fit TRBD2. Germline V gene sequence: CDR1 SGHDT, CDR2 YYEEEE. V shed 0 bases, J shed 1 base, and the junction held 0 bases outside the gene matches. This CDR3 is 14 amino acids long. The CDR3 coding sequence is TGTGCCAGCAGCTTGGTAGCGGGGTCCTACGAGCAGTACTTC. Translation: CASSLVAGSYEQYF.

This chain joins TRBV5-4 and TRBJ2-3, with D maybe TRBD1 (5 bases). This CDR3 contains 13 residues. The germline V gene has CDR1 SGHNT and CDR2 YYREEE (reference sequence). V was cut by 5 bases and J by 1 base, with 8 bases left in between. The CDR3 DNA follows: TGTGCCAGCAGTTCGACAGGCACAGATACGCAGTATTTT. It codes for CASSSTGTDTQYF. The full variable domain, in which reference TRBV5-4 and TRBJ2-3 provide the parts outside the CDR3, is ETGVTQSPTHLIKTRGQQVTLRCSSQSGHNTVSWYQQALGQGPQFIFQYYREEENGRGNFPPRFSGLQFPNYSSELNVNALELDDSALYLCASSSTGTDTQYFGPGTRLTVL.

V is TRBV18 and J is TRBJ1-1; 7 bases map to TRBD1. Trimming at V came to 5 bases and at J to 2 bases, leaving 8 bases not matched to a gene. Germline CDR1 KGHSH, CDR2 LQKENI. The CDR3 is 15 residues long. The CDR3 nucleotides read TGTGCCAGCTCAGCTAGACAGGGCTTCAACACTGAAGCTTTCTTT. This translates into CASSARQGFNTEAFF.

The genes are TRBV6-5 and TRBJ1-1; 8 bases agree with TRBD1. Unmatched junction bases numbered 2, after V lost 4 bases and J lost 1 base. The CDR3 length is 14 residues. Germline loops: CDR1 MNHEY, CDR2 SVGAGI. This CDR3 reads CASSSTGGNTEAFF. CDR3 in DNA: TGTGCCAGCAGTTCCACAGGGGGGAACACTGAAGCTTTCTTT.

This clone was counted a single time. The chain has TRBV5-1 and TRBJ2-3; D gene uncertain. Germline CDR1 reads SGHRS; CDR2 reads YFSETQ. With 4 bases removed from V and 8 bases from J, the gap between germline ends came to 14 bases. This CDR3 has 13 residues. CDR3 in amino acids: CASSLELDGTQYF. In DNA form, the CDR3 reads TGCGCCAGCAGCCTTGAGCTAGACGGTACGCAGTATTTT.

The chain recombines TRBV11-2 with TRBJ2-7, with TRBD1 matching 11 bases. The trim removed 10 bases at V and 5 bases at J, leaving 13 bases unmatched. Germline CDR1 reads SGHAT; CDR2 reads FQNNGV. The CDR3 spans 15 residues. Here the CDR3 reads CATTRTGTGGHEQYF. DNA for the CDR3: TGTGCCACCACAAGGACCGGGACAGGGGGGCACGAGCAGTACTTC.

The chain uses TRBV2 and TRBJ1-6; D might be TRBD1 (5 bases). CDR3 length equals 16 residues. Trimming stripped 3 bases from V and 5 bases from J, with 14 bases between. The germline CDR1 and CDR2 sequences are SNHLY and FYNNEI. The CDR3 sequence is CASSETVSLDNSPLHF. The CDR3 DNA reads TGTGCCAGCAGTGAGACAGTGTCCCTGGATAATTCACCCCTCCACTTT.

The V and J genes are TRBV3-1 (or the pseudogene TRBV3-2) and TRBJ2-1; maybe TRBD2 (5 bases). The CDR3 has 13 residues. V dropped 0 bases and J dropped 8 bases, with 8 bases sitting between them. The germline gives CDR1 LGHDT, CDR2 YNNKEL (reference sequence). This CDR3 reads CASSQDPGDEQFF. DNA for the CDR3: TGTGCCAGCAGCCAAGATCCCGGGGATGAGCAGTTCTTC.

This rearrangement joins TRBV6-6 to TRBJ2-3; weak D call: TRBD2 (5 bases). V shed 5 bases and J shed 1 base, with 16 bases lying between them. This CDR3 is built from 16 residues. Germline CDR1 is MNHNY and CDR2 is SVGAGI (reference sequence). The CDR3 bases are TGTGCCAGCAGTACGACTCGCCCGCGGGGCACAGATACGCAGTATTTT. This encodes CASSTTRPRGTDTQYF.

The chain carries TRBV7-2 and TRBJ1-2; D is undetermined. From germline, CDR1 is SGHTA and CDR2 FQGNSA. The V end was cut by 6 bases, the J end by 2 bases, with 16 bases between. The CDR3 has 15 amino acids. CDR3 sequence: CASSPPGAGNYGYTF. CDR3 bases: TGTGCCAGCAGTCCCCCCGGCGCAGGAAACTATGGCTACACCTTC.

V is TRBV5-1 and J is TRBJ2-1, with D possibly being TRBD1 (6 bases). Germline V gene data show CDR1 as SGHRS and CDR2 as YFSETQ. CDR3 size: 14 residues. V was pared by 3 bases and J by 4 bases, with 11 bases between. The CDR3 region is CASSSGDTYNEQFF. The CDR3 DNA follows: TGCGCCAGCAGCTCCGGGGACACTTACAATGAGCAGTTCTTC.

This clone was counted a single time. The chain carries TRBV2 and TRBJ1-1, with D possibly TRBD1 on 5 matching bases. Germline V gene lookup returns CDR1 SNHLY and CDR2 FYNNEI. The CDR3 has 18 amino acids. V was cut by 2 bases and J by 1 base, with 20 bases left in between. The CDR3 DNA sequence: TGTGCCAGCAGTGAAAGGCGAGTCGGGAGGGGCTGGAACACTGAAGCTTTCTTT. Protein: CASSERRVGRGWNTEAFF.

The CDR3 sequence: CASSFKSGGNNEQFF. CDR3 bases: TGTGCCAGCAGCTTTAAGAGCGGGGGTAACAATGAGCAGTTCTTC. The V call is TRBV5-4, the J call TRBJ2-1, with TRBD2 matching over 8 bases. Germline-derived CDR1 and CDR2 are SGHNT and YYREEE (reference sequence). The CDR3 covers 15 residues. The V and J ends lost 2 bases and 5 bases, in that order; junction bases with no gene match: 6.

V usage is TRBV6-5 and J usage is TRBJ1-5, with D unresolved. Trimming removed 3 bases from V and 0 bases from J, with 12 bases in between. CDR1 MNHEY and CDR2 SVGAGI come from the germline V gene. The CDR3 runs 16 residues. The CDR3, as DNA: TGTGCCAGCAGTTATTTCGGGTCGGGTAGCAATCAGCCCCAGCATTTT. As protein: CASSYFGSGSNQPQHF.

This chain uses TRBV9 with TRBJ1-2, with D possibly being TRBD1 (6 bases). In germline, CDR1 is SGDLS, CDR2 YYNGEE. The CDR3 contains 18 residues. The V and J ends lost 0 bases and 4 bases respectively, with 22 bases between them. This CDR3 reads CASSVDWSTAGAAYGYTF. Written as DNA, the CDR3 is TGTGCCAGCAGCGTAGACTGGTCGACAGCGGGGGCCGCCTATGGCTACACCTTC.

This chain connects TRBV11-2 to TRBJ1-6, with D maybe TRBD1 (5 bases). This CDR3 has 15 amino acids. V was trimmed by 5 bases and J by 6 bases, leaving 14 bases between them. Per germline, CDR1 SGHAT and CDR2 FQNNGV. The CDR3 here is CASSTYQGSNSPLHF. The CDR3 DNA follows: TGTGCCAGCAGCACCTATCAGGGCAGTAATTCACCCCTCCACTTT.

The chain combines TRBV7-3 with TRBJ1-3, with 8 bases aligning to TRBD1. Germline CDR1 SGHTA, CDR2 FQGTGA. The CDR3 length is 15 residues. Unmatched junction bases numbered 3, after V lost 5 bases and J lost 0 bases. The CDR3 loop is CASSPTGDSGNTIYF. The CDR3 region has the DNA TGTGCCAGCAGCCCGACAGGGGACTCTGGAAACACCATATATTTT.